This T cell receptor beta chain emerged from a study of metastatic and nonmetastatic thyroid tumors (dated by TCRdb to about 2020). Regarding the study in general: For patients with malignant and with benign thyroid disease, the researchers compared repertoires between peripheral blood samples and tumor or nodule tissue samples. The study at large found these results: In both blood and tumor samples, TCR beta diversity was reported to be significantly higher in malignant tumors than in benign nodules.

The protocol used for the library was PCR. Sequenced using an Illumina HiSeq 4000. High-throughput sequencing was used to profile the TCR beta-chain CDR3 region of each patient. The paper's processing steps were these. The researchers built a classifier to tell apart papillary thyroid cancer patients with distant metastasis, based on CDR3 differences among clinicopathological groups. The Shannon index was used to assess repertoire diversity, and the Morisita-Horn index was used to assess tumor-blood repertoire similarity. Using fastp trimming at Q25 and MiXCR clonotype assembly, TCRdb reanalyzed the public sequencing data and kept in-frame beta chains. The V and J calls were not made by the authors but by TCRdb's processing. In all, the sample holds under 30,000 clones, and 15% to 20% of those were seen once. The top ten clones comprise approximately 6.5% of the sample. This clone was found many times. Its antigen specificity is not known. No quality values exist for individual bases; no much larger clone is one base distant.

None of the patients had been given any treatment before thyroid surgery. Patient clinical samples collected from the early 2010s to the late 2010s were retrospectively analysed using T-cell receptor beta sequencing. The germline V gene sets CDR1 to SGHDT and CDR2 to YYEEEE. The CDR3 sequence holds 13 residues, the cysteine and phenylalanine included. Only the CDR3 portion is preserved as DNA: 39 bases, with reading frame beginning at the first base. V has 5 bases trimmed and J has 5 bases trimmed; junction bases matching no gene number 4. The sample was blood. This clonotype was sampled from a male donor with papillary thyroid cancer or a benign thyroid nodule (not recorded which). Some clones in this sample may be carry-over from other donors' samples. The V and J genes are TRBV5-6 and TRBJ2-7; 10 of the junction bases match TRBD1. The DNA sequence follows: TGTGCCAGCAGACCCGGGACAGGGGACGAGCAGTACTTC. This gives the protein CASRPGTGDEQYF.